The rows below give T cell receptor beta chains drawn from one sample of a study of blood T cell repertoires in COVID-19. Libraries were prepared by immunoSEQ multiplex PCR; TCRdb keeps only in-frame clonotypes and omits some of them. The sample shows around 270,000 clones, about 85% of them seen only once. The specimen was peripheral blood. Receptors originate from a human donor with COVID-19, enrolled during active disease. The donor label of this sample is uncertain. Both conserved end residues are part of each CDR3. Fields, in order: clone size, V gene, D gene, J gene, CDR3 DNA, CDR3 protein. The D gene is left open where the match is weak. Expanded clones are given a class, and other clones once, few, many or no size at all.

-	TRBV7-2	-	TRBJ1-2	TGTGCCAGCAGCTTAATGTCCGGGGGAGGAAACTATGGCTACACCTTC	CASSLMSGGGNYGYTF
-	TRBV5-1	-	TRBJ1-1	TGCGCCAGCAGCTTGGCTGGGGGGTCCACTGAAGCTTTCTTT	CASSLAGGSTEAFF
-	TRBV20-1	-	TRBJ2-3	TGCAGTGCTAGTAAGAATTGGCGGGATAGCACAGATACGCAGTATTTT	CSASKNWRDSTDTQYF
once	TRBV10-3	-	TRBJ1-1	TGTGCCATCAGTGAGTCGAGGGGGACTGAAGCTTTCTTT	CAISESRGTEAFF
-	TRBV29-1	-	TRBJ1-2	TGCAGCGTTGAGCGGGGGGCGAACTATGGCTACACCTTC	CSVERGANYGYTF
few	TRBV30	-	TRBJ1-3	TGTGCCTGGAGTGTACAAGTGTACGGGGGGACGGGAAACACCATATATTTT	CAWSVQVYGGTGNTIYF
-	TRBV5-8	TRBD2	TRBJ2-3	TGTGCCAGCAGCCCCACTAGCGGGAGCGTATCAGATACGCAGTATTTT	CASSPTSGSVSDTQYF
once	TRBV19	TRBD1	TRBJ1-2	TGTGCCAGTAGTACTACGGGGGTAACAGGGGTTGAAAATGGCTACACCTTC	CASSTTGVTGVENGYTF
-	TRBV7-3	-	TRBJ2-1	TGTGCCAGCAGCTTAAACCCTACAGGGAGCTCCTACAATGAGCAGTTCTTC	CASSLNPTGSSYNEQFF
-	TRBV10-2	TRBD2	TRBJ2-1	TGCGCCAGCAGTGAGCTGCGGGAGGGCCGTAACGAGCAGTTCTTC	CASSELREGRNEQFF
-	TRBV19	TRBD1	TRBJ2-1	TGTGCCAGTAGTGGTACAGGGGGTTTTAATGAGCAGTTCTTC	CASSGTGGFNEQFF
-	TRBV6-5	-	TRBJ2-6	TGTGCCAGCAGTTACGCGGGACAGTCTGGGGCCAACGTCCTGACTTTC	CASSYAGQSGANVLTF
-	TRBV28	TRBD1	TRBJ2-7	TGTGCCAGCAGTGCGCCGGACAGGGCGGGACCCTACGAGCAGTACTTC	CASSAPDRAGPYEQYF
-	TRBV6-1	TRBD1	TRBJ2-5	TGTGCCAGCAGTGAAGCCCTTTGGGCAGGGGGAGAGACCCAGTACTTC	CASSEALWAGGETQYF
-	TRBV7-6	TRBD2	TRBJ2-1	TGTGCCAGCAGCATCGGGACTAGCGGCTCGGGGAATGAGCAGTTCTTC	CASSIGTSGSGNEQFF
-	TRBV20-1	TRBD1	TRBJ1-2	TGCAGTCACAGGGGCCCGTTCGGCTACACCTTC	CSHRGPFGYTF
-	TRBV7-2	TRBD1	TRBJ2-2	TGTGCCAGCAGCTTAGCCGTGGCACAGGGGGCCGGGGAGCTGTTTTTT	CASSLAVAQGAGELFF
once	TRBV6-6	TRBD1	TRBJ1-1	TGTGCCAGCACCGACAGGGCGGAAGCTTTCTTT	CASTDRAEAFF
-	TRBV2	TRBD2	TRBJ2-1	TGTGCCAGCACTAGCGGGAGTCTGTCCTACAATGAGCAGTTCTTC	CASTSGSLSYNEQFF